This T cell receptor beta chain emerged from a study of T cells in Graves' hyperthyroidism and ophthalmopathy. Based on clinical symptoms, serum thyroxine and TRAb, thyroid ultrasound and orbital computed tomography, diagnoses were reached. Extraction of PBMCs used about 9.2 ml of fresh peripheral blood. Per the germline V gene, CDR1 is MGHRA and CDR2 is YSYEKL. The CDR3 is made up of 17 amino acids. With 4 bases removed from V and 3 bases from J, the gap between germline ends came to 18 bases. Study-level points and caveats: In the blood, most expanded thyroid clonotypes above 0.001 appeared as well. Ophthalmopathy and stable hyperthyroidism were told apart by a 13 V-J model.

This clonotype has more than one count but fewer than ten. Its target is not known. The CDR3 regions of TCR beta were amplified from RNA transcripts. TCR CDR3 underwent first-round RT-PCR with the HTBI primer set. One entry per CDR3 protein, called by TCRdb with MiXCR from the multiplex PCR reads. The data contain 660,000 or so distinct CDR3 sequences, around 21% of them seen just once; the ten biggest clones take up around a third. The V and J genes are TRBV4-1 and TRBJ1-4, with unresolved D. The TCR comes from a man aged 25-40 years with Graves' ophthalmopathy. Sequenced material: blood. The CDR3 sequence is CASSLPPHGFANEKLFF. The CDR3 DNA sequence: TGCGCCAGCAGCCTACCCCCCCACGGGTTCGCTAATGAAAAACTGTTTTTT.